Listed below are T cell receptor beta chains from one sample, sequenced in a study of blood T cell repertoires in COVID-19. The assay was immunoSEQ multiplex PCR, and TCRdb's table has in-frame clones only and misses some. The data show about 310,000 clones, with over 80% seen just once and approximately 9% held by the top ten. What was sequenced was PBMCs or T cells enriched from blood (not recorded which). These receptors were taken from a woman younger than 35 who had recovered from COVID-19. The CDR3 runs from the conserved cysteine through the conserved F or W. The order of the fields is V gene, CDR3 length, J gene, D gene, clone size, CDR3 DNA, CDR3 protein. D genes are given only for firm matches. A clone size is listed for some rows: how often the clone was seen (once, few, many), or a class if it is expanded.

>TRBV5-4|17|TRBJ2-3|TRBD2|NA
TGTGCCAGCAGATCGGCTAGCGGGGGCCCGGGGGGAGATACGCAGTATTTT
CASRSASGGPGGDTQYF
>TRBV4-3|16|TRBJ2-5|TRBD1|NA
TGCGCCAGCAGCCAAGATCTGGGACAGGCGAGGGAGACCCAGTACTTC
CASSQDLGQARETQYF
>TRBV15|13|TRBJ1-2|TRBD1|NA
TGTGCCACCAGCCTGCAGACAGGGGATGGCTACACCTTC
CATSLQTGDGYTF
>TRBV19|16|TRBJ1-2|TRBD1|NA
TGTGCCAGTAAGAGCCGGGGACAGGCCCCTGAATATGGCTACACCTTC
CASKSRGQAPEYGYTF
>TRBV11-2|15|TRBJ1-1|NA|few
TGTGCCAGCAGCTTACCAGAGCGTCGTGCCACTGAAGCTTTCTTT
CASSLPERRATEAFF
>TRBV6-5|15|TRBJ1-6|TRBD1|NA
TGTGCCAGCAGTAGGACAGGGGGAGTGTATTCACCCCTCCACTTT
CASSRTGGVYSPLHF
>TRBV11-3|13|TRBJ2-3|NA|NA
TGTGCCAGCAGCACCTACTCGGAGGATACGCAGTATTTT
CASSTYSEDTQYF
>TRBV15|13|TRBJ2-1|TRBD1|NA
TGTGCCACCAGCCGAAGACAGGGAAGTGAGCAGTTCTTC
CATSRRQGSEQFF
>TRBV7-9|13|TRBJ2-2|TRBD2|NA
TGTGCCCAAAGGCGGGGGTCCACCGGGGAGCTGTTTTTT
CAQRRGSTGELFF
>TRBV14|13|TRBJ2-7|TRBD1|NA
TGTGCCAGCAGCGACAGGGTTTGGGGCGAGCAGTACTTC
CASSDRVWGEQYF
>TRBV9|16|TRBJ2-3|TRBD2|NA
TGTGCCAGCAGCGTAGGGTTGGGACTAGCGACAGATACGCAGTATTTT
CASSVGLGLATDTQYF
>TRBV7-9|16|TRBJ2-7|NA|few
TGTGCCAGCAGCAACCGTCCCTTGGGGCCTTCCTACGAGCAGTACTTC
CASSNRPLGPSYEQYF
>TRBV27|14|TRBJ1-2|NA|few
TGTGCCAGCAGACGAAACACGGGGGGCTATGGCTACACCTTC
CASRRNTGGYGYTF
>TRBV4-3|13|TRBJ1-2|TRBD1|NA
TGCGCCAGCAGCCACGGACAGGGGGCTGGCTACACCTTC
CASSHGQGAGYTF
>TRBV12-3/TRBV12-4|12|TRBJ1-5|NA|NA
TGTGCCAGCAGTCTACCTAATCAGCCCCAGCATTTT
CASSLPNQPQHF
>TRBV11-2|12|TRBJ1-2|NA|NA
TGTGCCAGCAGCCCATCAGGAAGAGGCTACACCTTC
CASSPSGRGYTF
>TRBV18|11|TRBJ1-1|NA|NA
TGTGCCAGCTCACCGTTAGAAGAAGCTTTCTTT
CASSPLEEAFF
>TRBV19|15|TRBJ1-1|NA|once
TGTGCCAGTAGTACTTCACGGGGAAAGAACACTGAAGCTTTCTTT
CASSTSRGKNTEAFF
>TRBV6-5|15|TRBJ1-4|NA|many
TGTGCCAGCACCCCCTCCCGCGGCGTTAATGAAAAACTGTTTTTT
CASTPSRGVNEKLFF
>TRBV29-1|15|TRBJ2-3|TRBD1|NA
TGCAGCGTCGCCGGGACAGGGGGCGTCACAGATACGCAGTATTTT
CSVAGTGGVTDTQYF
>TRBV5-1|14|TRBJ1-2|NA|NA
TGCGCCAGCGCAACCTCTAGCTCCTCCTATGGCTACACCTTC
CASATSSSSYGYTF
>TRBV2|16|TRBJ1-5|NA|NA
TGTGCCAGCAGTGAAGGGCCAGGCCCAGGCAATCAGCCCCAGCATTTT
CASSEGPGPGNQPQHF